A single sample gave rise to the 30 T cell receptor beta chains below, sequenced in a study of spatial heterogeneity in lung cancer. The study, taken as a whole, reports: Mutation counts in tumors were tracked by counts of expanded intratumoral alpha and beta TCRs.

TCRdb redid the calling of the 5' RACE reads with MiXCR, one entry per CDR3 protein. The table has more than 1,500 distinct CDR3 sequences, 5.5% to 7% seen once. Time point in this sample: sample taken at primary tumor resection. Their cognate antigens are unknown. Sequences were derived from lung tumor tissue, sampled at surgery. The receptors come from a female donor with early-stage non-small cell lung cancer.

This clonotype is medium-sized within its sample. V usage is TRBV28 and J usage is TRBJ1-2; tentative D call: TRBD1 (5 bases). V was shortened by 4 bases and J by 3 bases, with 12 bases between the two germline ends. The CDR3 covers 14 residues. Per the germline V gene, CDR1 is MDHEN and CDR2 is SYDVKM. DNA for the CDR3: TGTGCCAGCAGTTCGGGGGGATACGACTATGGCTACACCTTC. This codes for CASSSGGYDYGYTF.

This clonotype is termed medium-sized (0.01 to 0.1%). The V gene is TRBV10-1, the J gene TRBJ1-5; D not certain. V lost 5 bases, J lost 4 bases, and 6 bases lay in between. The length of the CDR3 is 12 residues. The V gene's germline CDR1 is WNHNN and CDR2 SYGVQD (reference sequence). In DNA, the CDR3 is TGCGCCAGCAGTTTAGGGAATCAGCCCCAGCATTTT. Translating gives CASSLGNQPQHF.

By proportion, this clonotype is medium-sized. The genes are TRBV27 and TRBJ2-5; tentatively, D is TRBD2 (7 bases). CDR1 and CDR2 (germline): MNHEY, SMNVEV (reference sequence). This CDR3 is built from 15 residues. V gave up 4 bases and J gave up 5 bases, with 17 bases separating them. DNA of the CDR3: TGTGCCAGCAGTTCCGAGGGGCGGGGGCGTGAGACCCAGTACTTC. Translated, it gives CASSSEGRGRETQYF.

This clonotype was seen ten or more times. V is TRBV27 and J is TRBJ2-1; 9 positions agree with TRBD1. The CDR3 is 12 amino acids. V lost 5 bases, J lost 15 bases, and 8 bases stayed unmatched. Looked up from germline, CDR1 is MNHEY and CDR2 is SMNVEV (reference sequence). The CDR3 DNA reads TGTGCCAGCAGTGAAGGGACAGGGCCTTGGTTCTTC. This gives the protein CASSEGTGPWFF.

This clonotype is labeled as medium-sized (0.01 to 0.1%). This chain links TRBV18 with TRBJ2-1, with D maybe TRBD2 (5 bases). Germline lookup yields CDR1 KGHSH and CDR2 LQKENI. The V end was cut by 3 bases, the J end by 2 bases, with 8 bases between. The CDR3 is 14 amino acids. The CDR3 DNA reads TGTGCCAGCTCACCCGGACTGACCTACAATGAGCAGTTCTTC. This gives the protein CASSPGLTYNEQFF.

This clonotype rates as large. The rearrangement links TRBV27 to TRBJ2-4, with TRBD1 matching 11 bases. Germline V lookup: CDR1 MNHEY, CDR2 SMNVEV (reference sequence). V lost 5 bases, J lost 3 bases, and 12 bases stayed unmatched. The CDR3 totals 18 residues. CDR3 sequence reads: CASSQLGGTGGVKNIQYF. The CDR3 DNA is TGTGCCAGCAGTCAATTAGGAGGGACAGGGGGGGTCAAAAACATTCAGTACTTC.

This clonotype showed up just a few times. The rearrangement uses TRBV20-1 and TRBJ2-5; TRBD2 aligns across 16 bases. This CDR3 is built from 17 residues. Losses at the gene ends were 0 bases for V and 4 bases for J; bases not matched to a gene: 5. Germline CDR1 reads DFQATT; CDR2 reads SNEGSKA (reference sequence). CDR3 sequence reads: CSARDRGLAGGIETQYF. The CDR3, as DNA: TGCAGTGCTAGAGATAGGGGACTAGCGGGAGGGATAGAGACCCAGTACTTC.

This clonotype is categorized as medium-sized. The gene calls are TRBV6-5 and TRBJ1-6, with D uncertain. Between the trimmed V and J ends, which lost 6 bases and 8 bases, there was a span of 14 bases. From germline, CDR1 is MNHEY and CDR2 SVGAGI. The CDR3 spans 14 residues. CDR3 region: CASSPSYLYSPLHF. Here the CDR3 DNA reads TGTGCCAGCAGCCCATCCTATCTGTATTCACCCCTCCACTTT.

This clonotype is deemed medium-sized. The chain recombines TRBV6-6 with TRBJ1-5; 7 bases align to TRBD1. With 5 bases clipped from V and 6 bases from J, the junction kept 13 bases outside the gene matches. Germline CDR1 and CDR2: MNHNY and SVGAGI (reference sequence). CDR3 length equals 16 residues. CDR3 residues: CASSVGGSRNGQPQHF. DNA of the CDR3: TGTGCCAGCAGTGTAGGGGGCAGTCGGAACGGTCAGCCCCAGCATTTT.

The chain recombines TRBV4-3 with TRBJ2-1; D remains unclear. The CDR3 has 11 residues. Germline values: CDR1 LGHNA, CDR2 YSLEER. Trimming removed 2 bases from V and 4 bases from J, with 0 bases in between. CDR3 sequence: CASSQYNEQFF. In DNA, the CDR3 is TGCGCCAGCAGCCAATACAATGAGCAGTTCTTC.

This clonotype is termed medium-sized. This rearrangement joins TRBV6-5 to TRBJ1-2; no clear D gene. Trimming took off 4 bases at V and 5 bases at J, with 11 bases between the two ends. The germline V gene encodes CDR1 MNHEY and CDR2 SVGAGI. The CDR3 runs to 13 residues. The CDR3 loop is CASSSPMRYGYTF. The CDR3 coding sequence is TGTGCCAGCAGTTCACCCATGCGGTATGGCTACACCTTC.

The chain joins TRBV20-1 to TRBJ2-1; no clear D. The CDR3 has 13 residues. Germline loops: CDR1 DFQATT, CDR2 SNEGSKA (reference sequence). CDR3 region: CTARGVAGNEQFF. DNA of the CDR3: TGCACTGCCCGCGGAGTAGCTGGCAATGAGCAGTTCTTC.

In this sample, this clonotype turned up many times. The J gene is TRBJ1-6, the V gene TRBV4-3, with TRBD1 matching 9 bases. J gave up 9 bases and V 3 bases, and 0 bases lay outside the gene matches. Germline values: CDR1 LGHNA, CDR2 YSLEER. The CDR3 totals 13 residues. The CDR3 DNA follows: TGCGCCAGCAGCCAGACAGGGGGTTCACCCCTCCACTTT. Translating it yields CASSQTGGSPLHF.

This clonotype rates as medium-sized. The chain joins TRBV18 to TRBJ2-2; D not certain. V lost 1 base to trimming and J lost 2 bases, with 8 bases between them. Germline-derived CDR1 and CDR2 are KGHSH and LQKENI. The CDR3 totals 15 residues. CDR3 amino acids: CASSPLDINTGELFF. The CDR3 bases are TGTGCCAGCTCACCACTAGATATCAACACCGGGGAGCTGTTTTTT.

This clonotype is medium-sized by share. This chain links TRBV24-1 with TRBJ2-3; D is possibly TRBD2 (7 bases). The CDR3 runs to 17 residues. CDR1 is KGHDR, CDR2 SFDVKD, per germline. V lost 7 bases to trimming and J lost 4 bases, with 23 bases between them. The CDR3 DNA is TGTGCCACCAGCCCCCCCCCCTGGGGGGGGCGGGCAGATACGCAGTATTTT. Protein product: CATSPPPWGGRADTQYF.

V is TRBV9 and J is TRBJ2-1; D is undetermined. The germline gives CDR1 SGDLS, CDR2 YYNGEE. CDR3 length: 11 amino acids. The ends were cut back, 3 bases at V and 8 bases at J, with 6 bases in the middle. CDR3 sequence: CASSAWDEQFF. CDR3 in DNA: TGTGCCAGCAGCGCCTGGGATGAGCAGTTCTTC.

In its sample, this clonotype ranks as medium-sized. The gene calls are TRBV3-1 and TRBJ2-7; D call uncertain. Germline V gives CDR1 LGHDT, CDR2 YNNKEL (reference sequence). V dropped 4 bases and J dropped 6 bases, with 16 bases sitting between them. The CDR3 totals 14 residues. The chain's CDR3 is CASSPHSPPGEQYV. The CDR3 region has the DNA TGTGCCAGCAGCCCCCATTCCCCGCCGGGCGAGCAGTACGTC.

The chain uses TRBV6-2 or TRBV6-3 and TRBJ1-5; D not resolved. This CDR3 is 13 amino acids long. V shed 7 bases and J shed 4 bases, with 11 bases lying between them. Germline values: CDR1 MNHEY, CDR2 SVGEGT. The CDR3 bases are TGTGCCAGCAACTACGTTAAAAATCAGCCCCAGCATTTT. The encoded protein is CASNYVKNQPQHF.

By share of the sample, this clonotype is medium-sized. The CDR3 sequence: CSARNRAQNRQETQYF. CDR3 nucleotide sequence: TGCAGTGCTAGAAACCGGGCTCAGAACCGCCAAGAGACCCAGTACTTC. The chain is built from TRBV20-1 and TRBJ2-5; D unresolved. This CDR3 comprises 16 residues. In germline, CDR1 is DFQATT, CDR2 SNEGSKA (reference sequence). V was pared by 2 bases and J by 1 base, with 17 bases between.

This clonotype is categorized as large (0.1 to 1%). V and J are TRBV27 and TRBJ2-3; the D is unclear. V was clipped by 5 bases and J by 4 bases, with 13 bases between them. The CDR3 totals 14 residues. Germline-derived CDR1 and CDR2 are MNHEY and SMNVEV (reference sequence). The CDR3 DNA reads TGTGCCAGCAGTCTGGGCAGTCTGGCAGATACGCAGTATTTT. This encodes CASSLGSLADTQYF.

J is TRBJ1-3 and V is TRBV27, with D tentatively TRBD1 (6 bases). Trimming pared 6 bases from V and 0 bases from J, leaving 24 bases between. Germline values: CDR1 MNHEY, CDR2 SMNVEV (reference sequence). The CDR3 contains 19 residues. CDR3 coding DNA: TGTGCCAGCAGACTTAGGAGGCCCGGGACAACTCTCTCTGGAAACACCATATATTTT. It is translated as CASRLRRPGTTLSGNTIYF.

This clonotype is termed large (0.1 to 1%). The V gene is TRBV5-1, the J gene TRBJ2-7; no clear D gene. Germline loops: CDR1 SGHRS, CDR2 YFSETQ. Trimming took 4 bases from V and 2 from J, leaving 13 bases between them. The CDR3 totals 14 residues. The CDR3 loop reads CASSPGPPTYEQYV. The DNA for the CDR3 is TGCGCCAGCAGCCCGGGTCCCCCCACCTACGAGCAGTACGTC.

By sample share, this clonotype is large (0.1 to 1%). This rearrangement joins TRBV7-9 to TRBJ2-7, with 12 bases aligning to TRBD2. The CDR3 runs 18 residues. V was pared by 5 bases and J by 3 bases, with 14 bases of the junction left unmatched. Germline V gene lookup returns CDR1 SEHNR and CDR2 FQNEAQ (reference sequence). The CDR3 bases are TGTGCCAGCAGCCACGAACTAGCGGGAGGCCCTCTTAACTACGAGCAGTACTTC. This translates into CASSHELAGGPLNYEQYF.

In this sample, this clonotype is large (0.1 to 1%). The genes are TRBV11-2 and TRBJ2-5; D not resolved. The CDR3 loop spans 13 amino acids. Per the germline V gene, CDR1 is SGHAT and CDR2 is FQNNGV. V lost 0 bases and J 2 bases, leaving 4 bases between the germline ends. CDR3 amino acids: CASSLEAQETQYF. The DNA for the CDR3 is TGTGCCAGCAGCTTAGAAGCGCAAGAGACCCAGTACTTC.

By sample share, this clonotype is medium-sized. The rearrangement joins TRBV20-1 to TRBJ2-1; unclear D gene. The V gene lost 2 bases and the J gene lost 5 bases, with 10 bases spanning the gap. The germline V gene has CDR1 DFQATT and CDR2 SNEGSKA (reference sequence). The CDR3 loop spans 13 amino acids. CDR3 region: CSARTSLDNEQFF. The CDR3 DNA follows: TGCAGTGCTAGAACCTCCTTGGACAATGAGCAGTTCTTC.

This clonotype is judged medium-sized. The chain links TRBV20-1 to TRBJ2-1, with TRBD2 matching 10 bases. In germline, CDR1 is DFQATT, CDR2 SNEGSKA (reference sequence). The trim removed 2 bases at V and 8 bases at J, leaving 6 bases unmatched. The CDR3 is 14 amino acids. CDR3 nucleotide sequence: TGCAGTGCTAGACTAGCGGGAGTAGGCTATGAGCAGTTCTTC. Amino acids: CSARLAGVGYEQFF.

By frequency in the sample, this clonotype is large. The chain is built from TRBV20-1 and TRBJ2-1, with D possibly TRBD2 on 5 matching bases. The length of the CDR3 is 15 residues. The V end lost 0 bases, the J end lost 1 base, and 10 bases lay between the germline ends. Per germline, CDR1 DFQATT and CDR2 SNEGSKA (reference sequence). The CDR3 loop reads CSARDLRVSYNEQFF. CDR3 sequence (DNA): TGCAGTGCTAGAGATCTGAGGGTTTCCTACAATGAGCAGTTCTTC.

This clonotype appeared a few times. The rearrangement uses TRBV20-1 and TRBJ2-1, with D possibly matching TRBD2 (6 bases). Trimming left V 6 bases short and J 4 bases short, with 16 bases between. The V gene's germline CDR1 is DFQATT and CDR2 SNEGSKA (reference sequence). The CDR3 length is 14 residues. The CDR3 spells CSASEGLGYNEQFF. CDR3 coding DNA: TGCAGTGCCTCGGAGGGCCTGGGGTACAATGAGCAGTTCTTC.

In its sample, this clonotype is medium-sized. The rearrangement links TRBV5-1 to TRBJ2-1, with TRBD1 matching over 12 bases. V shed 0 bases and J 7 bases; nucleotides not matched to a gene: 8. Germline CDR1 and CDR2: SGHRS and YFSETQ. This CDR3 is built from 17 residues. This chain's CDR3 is CASSLAGGQGAGNEQFF. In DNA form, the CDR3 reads TGCGCCAGCAGCTTGGCCGGGGGACAGGGGGCGGGTAATGAGCAGTTCTTC.

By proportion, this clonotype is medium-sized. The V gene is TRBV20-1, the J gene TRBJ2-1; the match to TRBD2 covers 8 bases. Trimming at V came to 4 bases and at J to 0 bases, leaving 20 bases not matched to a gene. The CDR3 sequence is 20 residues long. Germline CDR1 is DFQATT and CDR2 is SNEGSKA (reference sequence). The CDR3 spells CSATPPGRGRPYYSYNEQFF. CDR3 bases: TGCAGTGCTACCCCACCGGGGCGCGGGAGGCCCTACTACTCCTACAATGAGCAGTTCTTC.